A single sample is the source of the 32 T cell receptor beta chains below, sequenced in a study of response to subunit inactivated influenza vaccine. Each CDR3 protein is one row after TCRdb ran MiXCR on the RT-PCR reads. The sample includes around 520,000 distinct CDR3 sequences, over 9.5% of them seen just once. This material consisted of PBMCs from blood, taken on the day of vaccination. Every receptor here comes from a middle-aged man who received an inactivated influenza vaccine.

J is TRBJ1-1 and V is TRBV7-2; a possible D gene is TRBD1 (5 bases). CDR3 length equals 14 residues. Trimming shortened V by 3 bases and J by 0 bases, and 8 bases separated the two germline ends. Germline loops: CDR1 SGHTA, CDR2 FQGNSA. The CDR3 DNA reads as TGTGCCAGCAGCTTTACCAGGGTGAACACTGAAGCTTTCTTT. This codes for CASSFTRVNTEAFF.

Written as DNA, the CDR3 is TGTGCCAGCAGTTTTTTGTCAGGGGAGCAGTTCTTC. This translates into CASSFLSGEQFF. This chain joins TRBV12-3 or TRBV12-4 and TRBJ2-1, with a possible D match to TRBD1 (5 bases). The CDR3 length is 12 residues. V lost 3 bases and J 10 bases, leaving 10 bases between the germline ends.

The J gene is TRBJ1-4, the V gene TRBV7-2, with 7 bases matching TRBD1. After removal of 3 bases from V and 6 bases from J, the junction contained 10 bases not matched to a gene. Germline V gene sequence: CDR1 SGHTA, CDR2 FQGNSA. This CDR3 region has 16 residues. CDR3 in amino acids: CASSFTSGTAYEKLFF. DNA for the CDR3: TGTGCCAGCAGCTTTACCTCGGGGACAGCCTATGAAAAACTGTTTTTT.

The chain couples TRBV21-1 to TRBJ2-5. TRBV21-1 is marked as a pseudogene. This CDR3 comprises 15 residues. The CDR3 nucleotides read TGTGCCAGCAGCCCAGGAAGGTTATGGGGAGAGACCCAGTACTTC. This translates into CASSPGRLWGETQYF.

The DNA of the CDR3 is TGCAGTGCTAGGGTCTTGGGAGATAGCTATGGCTACACCTTC. This encodes CSARVLGDSYGYTF. The gene calls are TRBV20-1 and TRBJ1-2; D gene uncertain. CDR1 and CDR2 from the germline V gene are DFQATT and SNEGSKA (reference sequence). This CDR3 has 14 amino acids. The germline V and J ends were trimmed by 3 bases and 4 bases, with 15 bases remaining between them.

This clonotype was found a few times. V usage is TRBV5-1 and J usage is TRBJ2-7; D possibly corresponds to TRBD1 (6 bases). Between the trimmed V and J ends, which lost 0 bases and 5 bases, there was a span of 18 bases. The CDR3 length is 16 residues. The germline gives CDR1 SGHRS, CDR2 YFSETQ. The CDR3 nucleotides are TGCGCCAGCAGCTTGGGGTCAGGGGCGCTCTTCGACGAGCAGTACTTC. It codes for CASSLGSGALFDEQYF.

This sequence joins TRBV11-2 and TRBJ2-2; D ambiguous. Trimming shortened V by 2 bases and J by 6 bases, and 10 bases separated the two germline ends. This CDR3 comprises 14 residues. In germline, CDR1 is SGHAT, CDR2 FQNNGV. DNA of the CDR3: TGTGCCAGCAGCTTAACCGGAGCGCCCGGGGAGCTGTTTTTT. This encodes CASSLTGAPGELFF.

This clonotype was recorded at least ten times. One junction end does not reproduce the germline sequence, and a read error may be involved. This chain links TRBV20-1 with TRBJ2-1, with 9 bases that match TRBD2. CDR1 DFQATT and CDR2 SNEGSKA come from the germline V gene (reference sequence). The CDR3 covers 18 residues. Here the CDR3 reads CSARDLATGGGAVLFRVF. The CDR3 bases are TGCAGTGCTAGAGATCTCGCCACGGGCGGGGGGGCTGTACTCTTTCGGGTCTTC.

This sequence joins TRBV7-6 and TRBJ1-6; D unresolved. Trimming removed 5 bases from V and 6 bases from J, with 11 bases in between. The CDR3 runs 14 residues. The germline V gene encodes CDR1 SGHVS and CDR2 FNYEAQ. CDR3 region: CASSPDGLNSPLHF. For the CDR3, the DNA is TGTGCCAGCAGCCCGGACGGCCTTAATTCACCCCTCCACTTT.

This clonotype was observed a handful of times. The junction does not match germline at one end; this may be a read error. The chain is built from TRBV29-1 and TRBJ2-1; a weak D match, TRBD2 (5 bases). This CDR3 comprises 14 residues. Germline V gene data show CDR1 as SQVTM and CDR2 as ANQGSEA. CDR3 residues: CSVQGSSSYIEQFF. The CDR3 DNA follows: TGCAGCGTTCAAGGGTCTAGCTCCTACATTGAGCAGTTCTTC.

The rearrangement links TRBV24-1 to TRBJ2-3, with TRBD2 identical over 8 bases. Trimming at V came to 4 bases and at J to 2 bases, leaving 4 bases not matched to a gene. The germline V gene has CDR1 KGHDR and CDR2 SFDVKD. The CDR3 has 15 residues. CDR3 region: CATSDSGGFTDTQYF. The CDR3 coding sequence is TGTGCCACCAGTGACTCGGGAGGGTTCACAGATACGCAGTATTTT.

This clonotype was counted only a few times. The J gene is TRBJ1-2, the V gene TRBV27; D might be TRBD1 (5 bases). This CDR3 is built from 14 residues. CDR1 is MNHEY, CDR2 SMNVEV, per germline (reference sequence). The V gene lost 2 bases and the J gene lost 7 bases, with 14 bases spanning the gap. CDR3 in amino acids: CASSLRGGRFGYTF. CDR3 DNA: TGTGCCAGCAGTTTACGGGGGGGGAGGTTTGGCTACACCTTC.

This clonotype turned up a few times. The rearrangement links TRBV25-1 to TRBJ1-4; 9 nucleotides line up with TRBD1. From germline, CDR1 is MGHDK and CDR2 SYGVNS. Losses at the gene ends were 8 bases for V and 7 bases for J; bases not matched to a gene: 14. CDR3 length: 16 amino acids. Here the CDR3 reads CASSQITGQGSEKLFF. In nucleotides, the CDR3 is TGTGCCAGCTCTCAGATCACGGGACAGGGTAGTGAAAAACTGTTTTTT.

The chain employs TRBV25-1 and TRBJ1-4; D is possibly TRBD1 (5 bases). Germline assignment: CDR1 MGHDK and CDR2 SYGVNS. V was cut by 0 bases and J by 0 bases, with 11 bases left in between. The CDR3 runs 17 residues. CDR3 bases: TGTGCCAGCAGTGAATATATGGACACCGCAACTAATGAAAAACTGTTTTTT. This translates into CASSEYMDTATNEKLFF.

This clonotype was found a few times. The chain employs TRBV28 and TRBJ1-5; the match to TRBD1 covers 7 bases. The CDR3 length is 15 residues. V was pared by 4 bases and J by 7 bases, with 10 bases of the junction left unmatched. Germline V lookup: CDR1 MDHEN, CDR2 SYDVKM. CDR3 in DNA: TGTGCCAGCAGTTCCGGACAGGAGAGAGGACAGCCCCAGCATTTT. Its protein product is CASSSGQERGQPQHF.

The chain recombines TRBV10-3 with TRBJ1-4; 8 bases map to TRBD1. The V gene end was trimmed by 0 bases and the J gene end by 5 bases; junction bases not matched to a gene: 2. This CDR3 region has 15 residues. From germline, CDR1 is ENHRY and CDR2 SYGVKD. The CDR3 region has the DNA TGTGCCATCAGTGAGTCGGCAGGGGGCAATGAAAAACTGTTTTTT. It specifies CAISESAGGNEKLFF.

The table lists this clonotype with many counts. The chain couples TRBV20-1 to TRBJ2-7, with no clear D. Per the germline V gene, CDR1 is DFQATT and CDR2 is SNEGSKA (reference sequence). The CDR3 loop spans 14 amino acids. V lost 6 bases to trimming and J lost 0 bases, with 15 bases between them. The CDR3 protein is CSAPRTTASYEQYF. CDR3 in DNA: TGCAGTGCCCCCAGGACCACCGCCTCCTACGAGCAGTACTTC.

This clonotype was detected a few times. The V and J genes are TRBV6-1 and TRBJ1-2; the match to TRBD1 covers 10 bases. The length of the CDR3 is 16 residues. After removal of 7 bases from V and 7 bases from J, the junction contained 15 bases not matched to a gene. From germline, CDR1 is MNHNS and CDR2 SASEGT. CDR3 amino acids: CASTSRDRGRGVGYTF. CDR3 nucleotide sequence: TGTGCCAGCACCTCCCGGGACAGGGGTAGAGGGGTTGGCTACACCTTC.

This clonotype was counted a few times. The DNA for the CDR3 is TGTGCCAGCAGCACCACTAGCGGGGTCCGCACAGATACGCAGTATTTT. This encodes CASSTTSGVRTDTQYF. The chain links TRBV7-2 to TRBJ2-3, with 10 bases matching TRBD2. Germline CDR1 SGHTA, CDR2 FQGNSA. The V gene end was trimmed by 5 bases and the J gene end by 1 base; junction bases not matched to a gene: 6. There are 16 residues in the CDR3.

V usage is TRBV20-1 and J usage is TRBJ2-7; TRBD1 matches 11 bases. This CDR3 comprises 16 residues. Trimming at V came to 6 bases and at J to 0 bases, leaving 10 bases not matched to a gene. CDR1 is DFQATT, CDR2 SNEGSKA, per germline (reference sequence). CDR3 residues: CSAVHRDRGSSYEQYF. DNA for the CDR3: TGCAGTGCCGTACACCGGGACAGGGGGAGCTCCTACGAGCAGTACTTC.

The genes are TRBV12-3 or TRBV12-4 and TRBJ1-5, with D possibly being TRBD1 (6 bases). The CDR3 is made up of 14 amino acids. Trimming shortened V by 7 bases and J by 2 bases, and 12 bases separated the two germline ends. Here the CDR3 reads CASTPTGRNQPQHF. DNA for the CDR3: TGTGCCAGCACCCCGACAGGACGCAATCAGCCCCAGCATTTT.

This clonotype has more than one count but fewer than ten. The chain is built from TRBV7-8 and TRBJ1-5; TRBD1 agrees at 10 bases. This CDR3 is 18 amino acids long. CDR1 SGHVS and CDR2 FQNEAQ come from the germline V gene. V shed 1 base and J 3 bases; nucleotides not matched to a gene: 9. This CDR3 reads CASSLEGQGFGYNQPQHF. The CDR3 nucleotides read TGTGCCAGCAGCTTAGAGGGACAGGGGTTCGGGTACAATCAGCCCCAGCATTTT.

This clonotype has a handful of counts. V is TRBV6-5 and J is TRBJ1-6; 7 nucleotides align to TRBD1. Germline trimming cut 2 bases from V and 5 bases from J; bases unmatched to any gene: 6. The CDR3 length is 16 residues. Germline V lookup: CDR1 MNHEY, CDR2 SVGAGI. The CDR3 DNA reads TGTGCCAGCAGTTACACCGCCGGGACAGATAATTCACCCCTCCACTTT. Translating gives CASSYTAGTDNSPLHF.

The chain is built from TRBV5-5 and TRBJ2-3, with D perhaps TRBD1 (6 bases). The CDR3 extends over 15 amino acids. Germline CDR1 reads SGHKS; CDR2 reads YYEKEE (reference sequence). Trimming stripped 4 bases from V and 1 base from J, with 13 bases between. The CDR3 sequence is CASSQGNVGTDTQYF. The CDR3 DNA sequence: TGTGCCAGCAGCCAGGGGAATGTGGGCACAGATACGCAGTATTTT.

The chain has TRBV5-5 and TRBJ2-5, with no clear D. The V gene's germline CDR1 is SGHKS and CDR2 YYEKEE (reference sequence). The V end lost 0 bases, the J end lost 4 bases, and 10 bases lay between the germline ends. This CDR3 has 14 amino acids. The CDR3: CASSLVGRPETQYF. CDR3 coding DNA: TGTGCCAGCAGCTTGGTAGGCAGGCCAGAGACCCAGTACTTC.

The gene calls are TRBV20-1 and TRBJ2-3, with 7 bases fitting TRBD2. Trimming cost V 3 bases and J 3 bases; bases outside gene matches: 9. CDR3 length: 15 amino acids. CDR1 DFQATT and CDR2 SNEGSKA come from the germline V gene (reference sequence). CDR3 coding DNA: TGCAGTGCTAGGGGGAGGGGCTTGGGGACAGATACGCAGTATTTT. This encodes CSARGRGLGTDTQYF.

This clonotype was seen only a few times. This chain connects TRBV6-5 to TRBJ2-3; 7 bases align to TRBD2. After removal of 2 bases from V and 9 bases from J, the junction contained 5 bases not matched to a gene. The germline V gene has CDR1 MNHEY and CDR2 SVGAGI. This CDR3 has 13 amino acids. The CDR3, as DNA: TGTGCCAGCAGTTACGCGGGAGCGGGGACGCAGTATTTT. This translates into CASSYAGAGTQYF.

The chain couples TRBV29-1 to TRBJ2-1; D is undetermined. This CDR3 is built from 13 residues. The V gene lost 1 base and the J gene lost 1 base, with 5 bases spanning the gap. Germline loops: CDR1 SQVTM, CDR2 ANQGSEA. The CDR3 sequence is CSVEATSYNEQFF. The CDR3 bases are TGCAGCGTTGAAGCTACGTCCTACAATGAGCAGTTCTTC.

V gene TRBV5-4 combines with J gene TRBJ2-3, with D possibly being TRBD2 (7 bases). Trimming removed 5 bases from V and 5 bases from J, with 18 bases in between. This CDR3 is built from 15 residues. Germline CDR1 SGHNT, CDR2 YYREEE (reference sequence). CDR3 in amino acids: CASSFVRGAGDTQYF. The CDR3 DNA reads TGTGCCAGCAGTTTTGTTCGGGGGGCGGGAGATACGCAGTATTTT.

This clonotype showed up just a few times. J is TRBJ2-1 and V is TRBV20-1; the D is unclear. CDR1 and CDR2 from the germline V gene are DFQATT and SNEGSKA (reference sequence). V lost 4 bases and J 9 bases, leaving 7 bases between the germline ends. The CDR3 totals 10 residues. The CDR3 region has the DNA TGCAGTGCTACTCCGGGTGAGCAGTTCTTC. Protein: CSATPGEQFF.

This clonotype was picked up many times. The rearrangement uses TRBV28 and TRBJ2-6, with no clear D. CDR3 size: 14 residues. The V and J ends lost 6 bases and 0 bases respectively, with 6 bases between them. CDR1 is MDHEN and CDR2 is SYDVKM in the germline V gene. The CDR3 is CASSESSGANVLTF. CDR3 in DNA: TGTGCCAGCAGCGAGAGCTCTGGGGCCAACGTCCTGACTTTC.

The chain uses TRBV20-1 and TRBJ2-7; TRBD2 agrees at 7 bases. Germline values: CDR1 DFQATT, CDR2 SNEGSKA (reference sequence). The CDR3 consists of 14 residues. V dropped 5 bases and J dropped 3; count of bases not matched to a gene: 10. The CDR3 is CSAAPGLKGYEQYF. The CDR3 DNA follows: TGCAGTGCTGCTCCGGGACTAAAAGGCTACGAGCAGTACTTC.